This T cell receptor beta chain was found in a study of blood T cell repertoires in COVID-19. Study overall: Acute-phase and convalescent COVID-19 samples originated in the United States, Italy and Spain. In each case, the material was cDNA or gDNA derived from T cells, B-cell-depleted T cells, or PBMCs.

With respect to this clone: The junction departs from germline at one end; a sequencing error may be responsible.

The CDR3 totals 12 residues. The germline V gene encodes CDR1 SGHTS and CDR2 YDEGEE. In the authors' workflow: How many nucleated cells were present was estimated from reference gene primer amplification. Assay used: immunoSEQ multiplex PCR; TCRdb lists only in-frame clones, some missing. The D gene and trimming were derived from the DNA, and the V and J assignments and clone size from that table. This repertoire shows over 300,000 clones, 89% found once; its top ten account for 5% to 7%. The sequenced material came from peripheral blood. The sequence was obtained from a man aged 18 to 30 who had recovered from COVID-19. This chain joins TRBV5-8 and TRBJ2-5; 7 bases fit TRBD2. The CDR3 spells CASSLGGASGNF. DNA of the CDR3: TGTGCCAGCAGCTTGGGGGGTGCAAGCGGGAACTTC.